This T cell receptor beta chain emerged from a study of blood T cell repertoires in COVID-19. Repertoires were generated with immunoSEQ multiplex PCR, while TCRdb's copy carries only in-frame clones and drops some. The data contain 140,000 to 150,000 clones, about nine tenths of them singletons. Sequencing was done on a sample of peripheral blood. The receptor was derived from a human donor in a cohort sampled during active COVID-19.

DNA for the CDR3: TGTGCCAGCAGTCGGGACAGCCCCTACAATGAGCAGTTCTTC. Translating gives CASSRDSPYNEQFF. The chain joins TRBV6-4 to TRBJ2-1; TRBD1 aligns across 7 bases. Germline CDR1 MRHNA, CDR2 SNTAGT. Unmatched junction bases numbered 3, after V lost 5 bases and J lost 2 bases. This CDR3 is built from 14 residues.